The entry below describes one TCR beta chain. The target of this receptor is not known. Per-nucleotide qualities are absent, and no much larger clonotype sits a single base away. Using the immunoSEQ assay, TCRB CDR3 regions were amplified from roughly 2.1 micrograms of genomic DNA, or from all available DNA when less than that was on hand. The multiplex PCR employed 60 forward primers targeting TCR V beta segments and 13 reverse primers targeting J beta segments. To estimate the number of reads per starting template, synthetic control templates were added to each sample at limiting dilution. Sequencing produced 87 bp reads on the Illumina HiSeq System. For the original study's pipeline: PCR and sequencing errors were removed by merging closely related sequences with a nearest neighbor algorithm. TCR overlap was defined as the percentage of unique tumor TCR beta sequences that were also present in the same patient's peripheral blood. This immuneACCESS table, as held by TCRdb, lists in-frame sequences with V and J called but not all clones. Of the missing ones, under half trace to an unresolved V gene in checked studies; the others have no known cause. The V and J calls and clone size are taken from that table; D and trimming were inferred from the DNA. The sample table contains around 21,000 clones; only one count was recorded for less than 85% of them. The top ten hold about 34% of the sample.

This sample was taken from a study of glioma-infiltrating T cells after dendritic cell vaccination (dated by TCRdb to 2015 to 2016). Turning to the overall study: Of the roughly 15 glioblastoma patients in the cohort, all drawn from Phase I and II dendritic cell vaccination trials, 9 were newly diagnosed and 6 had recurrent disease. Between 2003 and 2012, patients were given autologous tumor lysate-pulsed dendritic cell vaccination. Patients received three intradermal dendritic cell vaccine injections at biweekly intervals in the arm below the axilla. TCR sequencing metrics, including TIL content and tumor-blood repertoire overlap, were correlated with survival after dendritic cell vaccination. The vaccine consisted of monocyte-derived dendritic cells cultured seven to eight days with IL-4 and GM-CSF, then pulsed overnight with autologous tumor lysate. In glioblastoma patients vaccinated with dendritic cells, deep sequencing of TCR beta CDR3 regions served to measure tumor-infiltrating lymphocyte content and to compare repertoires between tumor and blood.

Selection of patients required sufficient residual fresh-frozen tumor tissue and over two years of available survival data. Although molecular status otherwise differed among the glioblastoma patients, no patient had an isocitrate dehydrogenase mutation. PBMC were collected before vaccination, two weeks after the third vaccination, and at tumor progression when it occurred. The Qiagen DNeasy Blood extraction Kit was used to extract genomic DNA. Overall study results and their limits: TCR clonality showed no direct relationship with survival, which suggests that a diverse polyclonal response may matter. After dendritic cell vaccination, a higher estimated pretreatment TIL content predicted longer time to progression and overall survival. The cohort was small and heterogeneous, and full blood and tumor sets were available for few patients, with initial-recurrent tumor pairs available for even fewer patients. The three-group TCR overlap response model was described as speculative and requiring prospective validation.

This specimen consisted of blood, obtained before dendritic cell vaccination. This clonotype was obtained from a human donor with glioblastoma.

The CDR3 region has the sequence CASSDGGDTNTQYF. The nucleotides read TGTGCCAGCAGTGACGGGGGGGATACGAATACGCAGTATTTT. The chain is assembled from TRBV6-4 and TRBJ2-3; 7 junctional bases match TRBD2. The CDR3 holds 14 amino acids from the cysteine to the phenylalanine. Only CDR3 DNA remains: 42 bases, in frame from the first base. Sequences MRHNA (CDR1) and SNTAGT (CDR2) are obtained from the germline V gene. At the junction V is shortened by 2 bases and J by 7 bases; bases outside the gene matches: 6.